The clone carrying this T cell receptor (beta chain) was recorded many times. The antigen is not known. Combining a sample-barcoded 5' primer with a J-beta primer mix, a second PCR ran for about 6 to 11 cycles. The template-switch adaptor, which had 12 random nucleotides, put a tag on each cDNA molecule. TCRdb passed the 5' RACE reads through MiXCR, listing each CDR3 protein once. The repertoire includes some 890,000 distinct CDR3 sequences, about 27% of them detected once, and about 10% sits in the top ten. The data originate from a study of blood T cells in healthy people across ages. The CDR3 runs 13 residues. V was clipped by 1 base and J by 7 bases, with 5 bases between them. CDR1 and CDR2 (germline): SEHNR, FQNEAQ (reference sequence). Study results and limitations: There was no known CMV status for donors, so expanded clonotype changes were possibly confounded.

The same data also went into a second study, on T cells of mothers and their children. In that study: For each mother, over 9 million TCR beta CDR3 reads were obtained, and for each child, roughly 3.2 million. Overlap measured in related mother-child pairs was slightly, non-significantly higher than in unrelated pairs.

Sequences were obtained from blood. The rearrangement links TRBV7-9 to TRBJ1-6; D gene unclear. The receptor comes from a middle-aged woman in good health. The CDR3: CASSLDGNSPLHF. The CDR3 bases are TGTGCCAGCAGCTTAGACGGGAATTCACCCCTCCACTTT.